The 30 T cell receptor beta chains presented below share a single source sample, sequenced in a study of tissue T cells after allogeneic stem cell transplantation. The time point here: mouse harvest day 14 after allogeneic transplant. The graft held 10^6 splenic CD5+ T cells and 10^7 T-cell-depleted bone marrow cells. Only in-frame clones appear in the TCRdb table, and some are missing; sequencing was by immunoSEQ multiplex PCR. This table holds roughly 8,600 clones, about 35% found once. Sequences were obtained from skin. Receptor source: a female BALB/c mouse given C57BL/6 T cells with graft-versus-host disease after an allogeneic hematopoietic cell transplant.

About this clone: Gene names are mouse gene names. The sequenced fragment ends 1 residue before the CDR3 boundary, so the rest is inferred from the germline J gene. The chain joins TRBV4 to TRBJ2-7; 12 bases agree with TRBD2. There are 14 residues in the CDR3. Losses at the gene ends were 5 bases for V and 4 bases for J; bases not matched to a gene: 3. Germline values: CDR1 LGHDT, CDR2 YNNKQL (reference sequence). CDR3 loop: CASSRTGGGYEQYF. The DNA read from the CDR3 is TGTGCCAGCAGCCGGACTGGGGGGGGGTATGAACAGTAC.

This clone was observed once. The gene names here belong to mouse. The CDR3 goes on 1 residue after the read ends, and that part is filled in from the germline J gene. This same CDR3 is encoded by further DNA sequences in the sample. V usage is TRBV26 and J usage is TRBJ1-2, with 8 bases matching TRBD1. Unmatched junction bases numbered 1, after V lost 4 bases and J lost 0 bases. The CDR3 spans 14 residues. Germline CDR1 is KGHPV and CDR2 is FQNQEV (reference sequence). CDR3 bases read: TGTGCCAGCAGTCGACAGGGGTCAAACTCCGACTACACC. Protein product: CASSRQGSNSDYT. The full CDR3 is CASSRQGSNSDYTF.

Regarding this clone: Mouse gene names apply. The read ends 1 residue before the CDR3 terminus; that terminus is restored from the germline J gene. J is TRBJ2-1 and V is TRBV2, with TRBD2 matching over 7 bases. Germline lookup yields CDR1 LGHNA and CDR2 YSYQKL. The CDR3 has 15 residues. V was clipped by 0 bases and J by 1 base; unmatched bases: 0. The CDR3 reads CASSQEGGNYAEQFF. The CDR3 bases that were read are TGTGCCAGCAGCCAAGAGGGGGGGAACTATGCTGAGCAGTTC.

A remark on this clone: Here the gene names and germline are mouse. The CDR3: CASSGGRANSDYTF. Partial CDR3 DNA: TGTGCCAGCAGTGGGGGGAGGGCAAACTCCGACTACACC. The chain employs TRBV19 and TRBJ1-2, with D tentatively TRBD1 (5 bases). With the read ending 1 residue before the CDR3 end, the germline J gene is used to fill in that end. This CDR3 comprises 14 residues. CDR1 is FNHDT and CDR2 is SITEND in the germline V gene (reference sequence). V was cut by 4 bases and J by 0 bases, with 10 bases left in between.

This clone was counted a single time. The gene symbols are mouse symbols. The read terminates 1 residue ahead of where the CDR3 ends, so the germline J gene completes it. The chain has TRBV3 and TRBJ2-4; 9 positions match TRBD2. From germline, CDR1 is SNHLY and CDR2 FYNGKV (reference sequence). This CDR3 spans 15 amino acids. Germline trimming cut 5 bases from V and 0 bases from J; bases unmatched to any gene: 3. The CDR3 loop reads CASSRTGASQNTLYF. The sequenced part of the CDR3 DNA is TGTGCCAGCAGCCGGACTGGGGCTAGTCAAAACACCTTGTAC.

Concerning this clone itself: Gene names refer to mouse genes. The sequence runs out 1 residue before the end of the CDR3; the remainder is reconstructed from the germline J gene. The chain combines TRBV3 with TRBJ2-2; D uncertain. V was clipped by 0 bases and J by 4 bases, with 9 bases between them. Per germline, CDR1 SNHLY and CDR2 FYNGKV (reference sequence). The CDR3 covers 15 residues. The sequenced CDR3 bases are TGTGCCAGCAGCTTAGCGGGGAGAGGCACCGGGCAGCTCTAC. This gives the protein CASSLAGRGTGQLY. The entire CDR3 protein is CASSLAGRGTGQLYF.

Concerning this clone: Gene names and germline match the mouse. The read falls 1 residue short of the CDR3 end, and the missing part is taken from the germline J gene. This chain links TRBV3 with TRBJ2-1, with 10 bases aligning to TRBD2. Germline V CDR1 and CDR2: SNHLY, FYNGKV (reference sequence). The CDR3 is 15 residues long. V was pared by 5 bases and J by 4 bases, with 5 bases of the junction left unmatched. This CDR3 reads CASSTRLGGYAEQFF. The CDR3 bases that were read are TGTGCCAGCAGCACTCGACTGGGGGGATATGCTGAGCAGTTC. Based on the CDR3 plus reference TRBV3 and TRBJ2-1, the full variable domain is GPKVLQIPSHQIIDMGQMVTLNCDPVSNHLYFYWYKQILGQQMEFLVNFYNGKVMEKSKLFKDQFSVERPDGSYFTLKIQPTALEDSAVYFCASSTRLGGYAEQFFGPGTRLTVL.

As for this clone: Here the gene names and germline are mouse. The read finishes 1 residue shy of the CDR3 end, and the germline J gene is used to complete it. This chain connects TRBV26 to TRBJ1-3; D possibly corresponds to TRBD1 (6 bases). V lost 2 bases to trimming and J lost 0 bases, with 8 bases between them. The CDR3 sequence is 15 residues long. Germline CDR1 reads KGHPV; CDR2 reads FQNQEV (reference sequence). CDR3: CASSLQTGSGNTLYF. CDR3 DNA (partial): TGTGCCAGCAGTCTGCAGACAGGTTCTGGAAATACGCTCTAT.

In regard to this clone: Mouse gene names and germline throughout. The read is 1 residue too short to cover the CDR3 end, so that end is filled in from the germline J gene. The chain has TRBV15 and TRBJ2-2; weak D call: TRBD2 (5 bases). V dropped 3 bases and J dropped 2 bases, with 7 bases sitting between them. There are 14 residues in the CDR3. Germline V gene sequence: CDR1 SGHND, CDR2 FRSKSL. CDR3 DNA (partial): TGTGCCAGCAGTTTTGTGGGGAACACCGGGCAGCTCTAC. Amino acid sequence: CASSFVGNTGQLY. The whole CDR3 sequence is CASSFVGNTGQLYF.

About this clone: Gene labels here are mouse ones. The read ends 1 residue early relative to the CDR3; the germline J gene fills the gap. The V and J genes are TRBV26 and TRBJ2-4; D not certain. This CDR3 region has 13 residues. V was clipped by 8 bases and J by 0 bases, with 9 bases between them. In germline, CDR1 is KGHPV, CDR2 FQNQEV (reference sequence). CDR3 DNA (partial): TGTGCCAGCCGACATATTAGTCAAAACACCTTGTAC. It yields the protein CASRHISQNTLY. The complete CDR3 sequence is CASRHISQNTLYF.

Turning to this clone: Here the gene names and germline are mouse. Read coverage stops 1 residue before the CDR3 terminus; the germline J gene supplies the remainder. This chain connects TRBV26 to TRBJ1-2, with TRBD1 matching 11 bases. Germline CDR1 KGHPV, CDR2 FQNQEV (reference sequence). V dropped 4 bases and J dropped 4; count of bases not matched to a gene: 5. The CDR3 consists of 15 residues. The CDR3 here is CASSHRTGGASDYTF. Incomplete CDR3 DNA: TGTGCCAGCAGTCACAGGACAGGGGGCGCCTCCGACTACACC.

With respect to this clone: Gene labels here are mouse ones. The read falls 1 residue short of the CDR3 end, and the missing part is taken from the germline J gene. J is TRBJ1-1 and V is TRBV23; TRBD1 is taken as the D call from the table, unchecked against the DNA. This CDR3 spans 14 amino acids. Germline V gene sequence: CDR1 KGHTA, CDR2 FQNQQP. CDR3 loop: CSSSQTGKNTEVFF. The CDR3 DNA, read in part, is TGCTCCAGCAGTCAAACAGGGAAAAACACAGAAGTCTTC. The entire variable domain, with the rest obtained from reference TRBV23 and TRBJ1-1, is as follows: DAAVTQKPRYLIKMKGQEAEMKCIPEKGHTAVFWYQQKQSKELKFLIYFQNQQPLDQIDMVKERFSAVCPSSSLCSLGIRTCEAEDSALYLCSSSQTGKNTEVFFGKGTRLTVV.

Only a few counts were recorded for this clone. Gene names are the mouse ones. The read terminates 1 residue before the CDR3 end, so the remaining end is supplied by the germline J gene. The rearrangement joins TRBV5 to TRBJ2-7; the D is unclear. Trimming removed 0 bases at V and 4 bases at J, with 10 bases between. The CDR3 runs 14 residues. Germline-derived CDR1 and CDR2 are LGHNA and YNLKQL (reference sequence). The CDR3 bases that were read are TGTGCCAGCAGCCAAGATGGTGGGTGGTATGAACAGTAC. Translated: CASSQDGGWYEQY. The CDR3 in its entirety is CASSQDGGWYEQYF.

By sample share, this clone is medium-sized. The genes and germline here are from mouse. The CDR3 is cut off 1 residue early in the read; its end comes from the germline J gene. This chain links TRBV1 with TRBJ2-3; 9 bases are shared with TRBD2. The CDR3 is 16 amino acids. The V gene end was trimmed by 0 bases and the J gene end by 1 base; junction bases not matched to a gene: 2. Germline assignment: CDR1 NSQYPW and CDR2 LRSPGD (reference sequence). CDR3 in amino acids: CTCSADGGAGAETLYF. The covered CDR3 bases are TGCACCTGCAGTGCAGATGGGGGGGCAGGTGCAGAAACGCTGTAT.

This clone is judged medium-sized (0.01 to 0.1%). The listed genes are named as in mouse. Read data end 1 residue before the CDR3 end; the end is taken from the germline J gene. The chain carries TRBV23 and TRBJ1-4; the table names TRBD1, a call not compared with the DNA. Germline-derived CDR1 and CDR2 are KGHTA and FQNQQP. This CDR3 comprises 15 residues. The CDR3 loop reads CSSSPGQISNERLFF. CDR3 DNA, as far as it was read: TGCTCCAGCAGTCCGGGACAAATTTCCAACGAAAGATTATTT.

By share, this clone counts as medium-sized. All gene names here are mouse names. The CDR3 goes on 1 residue after the read ends, and that part is filled in from the germline J gene. This chain uses TRBV16 with TRBJ1-5, with D hard to call. Between the trimmed V and J ends, which lost 4 bases and 2 bases, there was a span of 3 bases. CDR1 is SGHSA, CDR2 FRNQAP, per germline. The CDR3 length is 12 residues. CDR3 bases read: TGTGCAAGCAGCTCGGACAACCAGGCTCCGCTT. This encodes CASSSDNQAPL. From start to end, the CDR3 is CASSSDNQAPLF.

This clone has just a few counts. Gene names are mouse gene names. Sequencing ends 1 residue short of the CDR3 end; the germline J gene provides the rest. The chain links TRBV1 to TRBJ2-1, with 7 bases matching TRBD2. Germline CDR1 and CDR2: NSQYPW and LRSPGD (reference sequence). The CDR3 has 14 residues. The ends lost 3 bases at V and 2 bases at J; junction bases unmatched: 1. The CDR3 region is CTCSALGDYAEQFF. The sequenced CDR3 bases are TGCACCTGCAGTGCTCTGGGGGACTATGCTGAGCAGTTC.

Judged by abundance, this clone is medium-sized. These gene names are mouse names. The sequenced part of the CDR3 DNA is TGTGCCAGCCGGACAGACAACGAAAGATTATTT. Translating it yields CASRTDNERLF. The whole CDR3 sequence reads CASRTDNERLFF. This sequence joins TRBV14 and TRBJ1-4; D is possibly TRBD1 (6 bases). The observed sequence ends 1 residue before the CDR3 terminus, with the missing tail filled in from the germline J gene. This CDR3 has 12 residues. Trimming cost V 7 bases and J 4 bases, with 8 bases left between them. Germline V gene sequence: CDR1 SGHDT, CDR2 FRDEAV. Based on the CDR3 plus reference TRBV14 and TRBJ1-4, the full variable domain is EAGVTQSPRYAVLQEGQAVSFWCDPISGHDTLYWYQQPRDQGPQLLVYFRDEAVIDNSQLPSDRFSAVRPKGTNSTLKIQSAKQGDTATYLCASRTDNERLFFGHGTKLSVL.

This clone has just a few counts. Mouse names are used for the genes. The covered CDR3 bases are TGTGCCAGCGGCGCAGCAAACTCCGACTACACC. Protein: CASGAANSDYT. The full-length CDR3 reads as CASGAANSDYTF. The V and J genes are TRBV13-2 and TRBJ1-2; no definite D call. The read finishes 1 residue shy of the CDR3 end, and the germline J gene is used to complete it. With 5 bases removed from V and 0 bases from J, the gap between germline ends came to 5 bases. The CDR3 totals 12 residues. The germline gives CDR1 NNHNN, CDR2 SYGAGS (reference sequence).

As to this clone: Mouse germline and gene names are used. The missing CDR3 end, 1 residue past where the read stops, is filled in from the germline J gene. The rearrangement uses TRBV26 and TRBJ2-7; 10 bases agree with TRBD1. The CDR3 consists of 13 residues. Germline lookup yields CDR1 KGHPV and CDR2 FQNQEV (reference sequence). The V segment lost 6 bases and the J segment 7 bases; nucleotides outside the gene matches: 6. The chain's CDR3 is CASSRQGAREQYF. Partial CDR3 DNA: TGTGCCAGCAGCCGACAGGGGGCGAGGGAACAGTAC.

Notes on this clone: Gene names are the mouse ones. The read gets to within 1 residue of the CDR3 end, and the germline J gene fills in the rest. V usage is TRBV15 and J usage is TRBJ2-4; 8 nucleotides agree with TRBD2. V dropped 4 bases and J dropped 2; count of bases not matched to a gene: 5. The CDR3 consists of 15 residues. The germline V gene encodes CDR1 SGHND and CDR2 FRSKSL. CDR3 sequence: CASSWGGRNQNTLYF. CDR3 bases read: TGTGCCAGCAGTTGGGGGGGCCGGAATCAAAACACCTTGTAC.

On this clone: Genes and germline are mouse. The read stops 1 residue short of the end of the CDR3; the missing end is completed from the germline J gene. V and J are TRBV4 and TRBJ2-4; 7 bases match TRBD2. After removal of 5 bases from V and 0 bases from J, the junction contained 2 bases not matched to a gene. CDR3 length equals 14 residues. Per the germline V gene, CDR1 is LGHDT and CDR2 is YNNKQL (reference sequence). CDR3 in amino acids: CASSRLGSQNTLYF. CDR3 DNA (partial): TGTGCCAGCAGCAGACTGGGTAGTCAAAACACCTTGTAC. The variable domain in full, completed from reference TRBV4 and TRBJ2-4, reads ETAVFQTPNYHVTQVGNEVSFNCKQTLGHDTMYWYKQDSKKLLKIMFSYNNKQLIVNETVPRRFSPQSSDKAHLNLRIKSVEPEDSAVYLCASSRLGSQNTLYFGAGTRLSVL.

Comment on this clone: Gene names denote mouse genes. Read coverage stops 1 residue before the CDR3 terminus; the germline J gene supplies the remainder. The rearrangement uses TRBV23 and TRBJ2-7; the table gives TRBD1 as D, unverified against the DNA. CDR1 is KGHTA and CDR2 is FQNQQP in the germline V gene. This CDR3 contains 14 residues. The CDR3 reads CSSSPLRGSYEQYF. The part of the CDR3 DNA that was read is TGCTCCAGCAGTCCCCTTAGGGGGTCCTATGAACAGTAC.

This clone is medium-sized. Gene names and germline match the mouse. The read comes to an end 1 residue before the CDR3 does, leaving the germline J gene to fill in the end. V is TRBV26 and J is TRBJ1-3, with no clear D. V lost 4 bases to trimming and J lost 1 base, with 5 bases between them. Germline CDR1 KGHPV, CDR2 FQNQEV (reference sequence). The CDR3 contains 13 residues. CDR3 DNA (partial): TGTGCCAGCAGTCCTCGCTCTGGAAATACGCTCTAT. Its translation: CASSPRSGNTLY. The complete CDR3 reads CASSPRSGNTLYF. The complete variable domain, with remaining parts taken from reference TRBV26 and TRBJ1-3, reads NSKVIQTPRYLVKGQGQKAKMRCIPEKGHPVVFWYQQNKNNEFKFLINFQNQEVLQQIDMTEKRFSAECPSNSPCSLEIQSSEAGDSALYLCASSPRSGNTLYFGEGSRLIVV.

Concerning this clone: These gene names are mouse names. The read is 1 residue too short to cover the CDR3 end, so that end is filled in from the germline J gene. V gene TRBV16 combines with J gene TRBJ2-7; a possible D gene is TRBD1 (6 bases). The CDR3 totals 12 residues. The germline gives CDR1 SGHSA, CDR2 FRNQAP. Between the trimmed V and J ends, which lost 2 bases and 5 bases, there was a span of 7 bases. CDR3 DNA, as far as it was read: TGTGCAAGCAGCTTATCAGGGGATGAACAGTAC. As protein: CASSLSGDEQY. The entire CDR3 sequence reads CASSLSGDEQYF.

This clone appeared a few times. Mouse gene names and germline throughout. CDR3 DNA, as far as it was read: TGTGCCAGCAGCTCGGGACAGGGAAGGGACACCCAGTAC. This encodes CASSSGQGRDTQY. The whole CDR3 sequence is CASSSGQGRDTQYF. This chain links TRBV3 with TRBJ2-5; 9 nucleotides line up with TRBD1. Sequencing ends 1 residue short of the CDR3 end; the germline J gene provides the rest. V lost 4 bases to trimming and J lost 6 bases; unmatched junction nucleotides: 5. The germline V gene encodes CDR1 SNHLY and CDR2 FYNGKV (reference sequence). CDR3 length: 14 residues.

By share, this clone ranks as medium-sized. Gene names denote mouse genes. The missing CDR3 end, 1 residue past where the read stops, is filled in from the germline J gene. The rearrangement links TRBV26 to TRBJ2-2; 7 bases map to TRBD1. This CDR3 spans 14 amino acids. Germline values: CDR1 KGHPV, CDR2 FQNQEV (reference sequence). The ends lost 6 bases at V and 2 bases at J; junction bases unmatched: 3. Partial CDR3 DNA: TGTGCCAGCAGCCGGGACAGCAACACCGGGCAGCTCTAC. Translated, it gives CASSRDSNTGQLY. In full, the CDR3 reads CASSRDSNTGQLYF.

As for this clone: Gene names denote mouse genes. The missing CDR3 end, 1 residue past where the read stops, is filled in from the germline J gene. Other nucleotide sequences in the sample specify the same CDR3. The chain uses TRBV26 and TRBJ1-2; D perhaps matches TRBD1 (6 bases). There are 13 residues in the CDR3. Germline V gene sequence: CDR1 KGHPV, CDR2 FQNQEV (reference sequence). Trimming took off 4 bases at V and 0 bases at J, with 6 bases between the two ends. The CDR3 protein is CASSRTANSDYTF. The part of the CDR3 DNA that was read is TGTGCCAGCAGTCGGACAGCAAACTCCGACTACACC.

On this clone: The genes and germline here are from mouse. The sequence runs out 1 residue before the end of the CDR3; the remainder is reconstructed from the germline J gene. The chain uses TRBV5 and TRBJ2-5, with D unclear. The CDR3 has 16 residues. V lost 0 bases and J lost 1, with 11 bases in between. CDR1 is LGHNA, CDR2 YNLKQL, per germline (reference sequence). The part of the CDR3 DNA that was read is TGTGCCAGCAGCCAAGAAGGAGACACCGACCAAGACACCCAGTAC. Translating gives CASSQEGDTDQDTQY. The entire CDR3 is CASSQEGDTDQDTQYF.

Remarks on this clone: Gene names and germline match the mouse. The read halts 1 residue ahead of the CDR3 end, with the missing end drawn from the germline J gene. The gene calls are TRBV12-1 and TRBJ2-4; 11 bases fit TRBD2. This CDR3 has 16 amino acids. Unmatched junction bases numbered 11, after V lost 0 bases and J lost 10 bases. Germline CDR1 and CDR2: SGHSN and HYEKVE. The CDR3 here is CASSLDLGLGADALYF. The sequenced CDR3 bases are TGTGCCAGCTCTCTCGACCTGGGACTGGGGGCGGACGCCTTGTAC.